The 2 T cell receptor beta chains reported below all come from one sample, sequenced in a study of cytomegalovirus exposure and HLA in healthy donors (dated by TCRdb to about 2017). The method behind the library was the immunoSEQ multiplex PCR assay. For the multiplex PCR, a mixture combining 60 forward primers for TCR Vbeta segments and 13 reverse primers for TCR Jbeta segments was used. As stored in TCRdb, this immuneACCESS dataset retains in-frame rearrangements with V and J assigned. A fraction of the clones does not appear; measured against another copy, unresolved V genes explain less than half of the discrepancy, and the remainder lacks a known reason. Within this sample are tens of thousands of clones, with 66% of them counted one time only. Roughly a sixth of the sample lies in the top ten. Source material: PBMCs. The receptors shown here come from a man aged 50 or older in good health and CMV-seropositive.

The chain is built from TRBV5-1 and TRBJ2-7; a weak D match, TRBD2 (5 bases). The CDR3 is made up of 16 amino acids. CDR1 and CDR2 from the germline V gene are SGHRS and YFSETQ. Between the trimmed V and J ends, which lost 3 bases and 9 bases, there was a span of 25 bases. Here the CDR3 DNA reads TGCGCCAGCAGCTCCCCGACCGACGCACTAAGGGAGACGCAGTACTTC. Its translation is CASSSPTDALRETQYF.

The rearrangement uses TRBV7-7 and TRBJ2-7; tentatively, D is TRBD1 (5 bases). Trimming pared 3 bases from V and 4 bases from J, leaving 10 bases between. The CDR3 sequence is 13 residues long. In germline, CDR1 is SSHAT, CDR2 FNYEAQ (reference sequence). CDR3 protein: CASSFRRDYEQYF. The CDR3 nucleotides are TGTGCCAGCAGCTTTCGCAGGGATTACGAGCAGTACTTC.